What follows is one TCR beta chain and its context. Enrollment of patients from Seattle took place during active infection, with longitudinal follow-up. Per the study methods: Reference gene primer amplification in the assay estimated nucleated cell counts. The assay was immunoSEQ multiplex PCR, and TCRdb's table has in-frame clones only and misses some. The V and J calls and the clone size are those of that table, but D and trimming were determined from the DNA. The table lists 250,000 to 300,000 clones, approximately 91% of them singletons. V was cut by 0 bases and J by 5 bases, with 9 bases left in between. This CDR3 comprises 14 residues. The germline gives CDR1 SGHRS, CDR2 YFSETQ. The data were obtained in a study of blood T cell repertoires in COVID-19. Overall study context: T cells, B-cell-depleted T cells, or PBMCs provided the cDNA or gDNA that served as material.

The chain has TRBV5-1 and TRBJ1-5; D is perhaps TRBD1 (5 bases). This TCR was recovered from a woman between 25 and 40 years old with COVID-19, enrolled during active disease. Material for sequencing was peripheral blood. The CDR3 DNA sequence: TGCGCCAGCAGCTTGGGGGGCGGCGATCAGCCCCAGCATTTT. It translates to CASSLGGGDQPQHF.